These 10 T cell receptor beta chains were all obtained from the same sample, sequenced in a study of OX40 agonist ivuxolimab in advanced cancers. Library construction relied on the immunoSEQ multiplex PCR assay. Sourced from immuneACCESS, this table was stored by TCRdb with only in-frame sequences that have V and J called. A share of the clones is absent; for the studies checked, an unresolved V gene accounts for under half, and the remainder has no known explanation. This sample comprises approximately 94,000 clones, 80% to 95% of them detected only once. The ten most abundant clones make up approximately 3.6% of the sample. The material sequenced was CD4+ or CD8+ T cells sorted from blood, taken in a trial of the OX40 agonist ivuxolimab. These TCRs come from an adult with an advanced solid tumor such as melanoma, head and neck, liver or kidney cancer.

The chain recombines TRBV10-2 with TRBJ2-7, with 10 positions matching TRBD2. The CDR3 is 15 amino acids. Germline assignment: CDR1 WSHSY and CDR2 SAAADI. The V gene end was trimmed by 4 bases and the J gene end by 3 bases; junction bases not matched to a gene: 6. The DNA for the CDR3 is TGCGCCAGCAGTGCTGGGGAGCGGGGGGGCTACGAGCAGTACTTC. Residues: CASSAGERGGYEQYF.

The chain carries TRBV7-2 and TRBJ1-1; D gene ambiguous. Germline V gene data show CDR1 as SGHTA and CDR2 as FQGNSA. The length of the CDR3 is 14 residues. Trimming removed 3 bases from V and 5 bases from J, with 13 bases in between. Here the CDR3 reads CASSFPGRVTEAFF. The CDR3 DNA follows: TGTGCCAGCAGCTTCCCTGGGAGGGTAACTGAAGCTTTCTTT.

The V and J genes are TRBV11-2 and TRBJ1-1; the D gene is possibly TRBD1 (5 bases). V lost 5 bases, J lost 4 bases, and 17 bases lay in between. Germline V gene data show CDR1 as SGHAT and CDR2 as FQNNGV. This CDR3 is built from 15 residues. The CDR3 loop is CASSAWGTAGTEAFF. DNA of the CDR3: TGTGCCAGCAGCGCGTGGGGCACCGCAGGCACTGAAGCTTTCTTT.

This chain uses TRBV10-3 with TRBJ1-2, with a tentative D call TRBD1 (5 bases). The V gene lost 0 bases and the J gene lost 4 bases, with 12 bases spanning the gap. CDR1 and CDR2 from the germline V gene are ENHRY and SYGVKD. CDR3 length: 15 residues. CDR3 nucleotides: TGTGCCATCAGTGAGTCCGGGGAGGGGAGCTATGGCTACACCTTC. Residues: CAISESGEGSYGYTF.

CDR3: CSVRARGGDGYTF. The CDR3 DNA follows: TGCAGCGTCCGGGCTCGGGGGGGTGATGGCTACACCTTC. The V call is TRBV29-1, the J call TRBJ1-2; a possible D gene is TRBD1 (5 bases). Trimming cost V 6 bases and J 6 bases, with 17 bases left between them. Germline V CDR1 and CDR2: SQVTM, ANQGSEA. The CDR3 consists of 13 residues.

This chain's CDR3 is CASSLGLGGFEAFF. CDR3 coding DNA: TGTGCCAGCAGTTTGGGGTTGGGGGGGTTCGAAGCTTTCTTT. The rearrangement joins TRBV27 to TRBJ1-1; tentatively, D is TRBD1 (5 bases). In germline, CDR1 is MNHEY, CDR2 SMNVEV (reference sequence). The V end lost 3 bases, the J end lost 8 bases, and 16 bases lay between the germline ends. The CDR3 length is 14 residues.

This sequence joins TRBV6-6 and TRBJ2-1; TRBD1 matches at 8 bases. Looked up from germline, CDR1 is MNHNY and CDR2 is SVGAGI (reference sequence). V shed 4 bases, J shed 4 bases, and the junction held 6 bases outside the gene matches. The CDR3 extends over 15 amino acids. The CDR3 sequence is CASSSTGDTYNEQFF. CDR3 coding DNA: TGTGCCAGCAGTTCGACAGGGGATACATACAATGAGCAGTTCTTC.

This clone was recorded once. The rearrangement links TRBV19 to TRBJ2-7; a possible D gene is TRBD2 (5 bases). V dropped 5 bases and J dropped 3 bases, with 14 bases sitting between them. The CDR3 is 14 residues long. Germline assignment: CDR1 LNHDA and CDR2 SQIVND (reference sequence). The CDR3 spells CASSAGPKDYEQYF. CDR3 sequence (DNA): TGTGCCAGTAGTGCGGGCCCCAAGGACTACGAGCAGTACTTC.

The chain combines TRBV5-5 with TRBJ2-5; D is uncertain. The germline V gene encodes CDR1 SGHKS and CDR2 YYEKEE (reference sequence). This CDR3 spans 17 amino acids. The V end lost 0 bases, the J end lost 2 bases, and 17 bases lay between the germline ends. In DNA, the CDR3 is TGTGCCAGCAGCTTGGCCCTGGGCACCTATTCTCAAGAGACCCAGTACTTC. Translation gives CASSLALGTYSQETQYF. Full variable domain (outside the CDR3, taken from reference TRBV5-5 and TRBJ2-5): DAGVTQSPTHLIKTRGQQVTLRCSPISGHKSVSWYQQVLGQGPQFIFQYYEKEERGRGNFPDRFSARQFPNYSSELNVNALLLGDSALYLCASSLALGTYSQETQYFGPGTRLLVL.

Concerning this clone itself: At one end, the junction sequence differs from germline, possibly due to a read error. The chain combines TRBV6-5 with TRBJ1-5, with 7 bases matching TRBD1. The CDR3 extends over 15 amino acids. Germline-derived CDR1 and CDR2 are MNHEY and SVGAGI. This CDR3 is CASSVRGFSDQPRHF. The CDR3 region has the DNA TGTGCCAGCAGCGTCAGGGGGTTCAGTGATCAGCCCCGGCATTTT.